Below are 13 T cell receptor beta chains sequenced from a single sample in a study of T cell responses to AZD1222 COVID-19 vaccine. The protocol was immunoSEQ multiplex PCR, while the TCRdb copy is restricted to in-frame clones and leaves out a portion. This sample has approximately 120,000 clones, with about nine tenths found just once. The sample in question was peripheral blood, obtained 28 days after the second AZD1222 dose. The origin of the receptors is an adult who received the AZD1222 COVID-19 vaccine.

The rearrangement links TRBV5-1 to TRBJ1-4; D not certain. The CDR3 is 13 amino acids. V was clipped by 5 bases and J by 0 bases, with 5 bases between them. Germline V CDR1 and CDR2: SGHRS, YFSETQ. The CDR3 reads CASRTTTNEKLFF. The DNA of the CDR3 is TGCGCCAGCAGAACAACAACTAATGAAAAACTGTTTTTT.

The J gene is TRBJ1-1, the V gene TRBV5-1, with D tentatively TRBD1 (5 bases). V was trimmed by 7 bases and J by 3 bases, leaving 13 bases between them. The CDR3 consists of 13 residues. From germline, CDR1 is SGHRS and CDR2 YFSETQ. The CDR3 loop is CASSGQRDTEAFF. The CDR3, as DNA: TGCGCCAGCTCCGGACAACGGGACACTGAAGCTTTCTTT.

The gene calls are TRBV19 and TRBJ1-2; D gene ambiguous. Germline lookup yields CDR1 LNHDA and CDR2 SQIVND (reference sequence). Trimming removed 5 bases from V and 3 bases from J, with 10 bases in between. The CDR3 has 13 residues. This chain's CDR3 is CASSAQRHYGYTF. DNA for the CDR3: TGTGCCAGTAGTGCGCAGAGGCACTATGGCTACACCTTC.

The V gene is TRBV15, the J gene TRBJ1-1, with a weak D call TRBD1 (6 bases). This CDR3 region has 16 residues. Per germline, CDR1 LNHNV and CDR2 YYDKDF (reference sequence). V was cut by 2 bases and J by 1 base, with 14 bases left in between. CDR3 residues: CATSRPRDKGNTEAFF. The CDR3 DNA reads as TGTGCCACCAGCAGACCCCGGGACAAGGGGAACACTGAAGCTTTCTTT.

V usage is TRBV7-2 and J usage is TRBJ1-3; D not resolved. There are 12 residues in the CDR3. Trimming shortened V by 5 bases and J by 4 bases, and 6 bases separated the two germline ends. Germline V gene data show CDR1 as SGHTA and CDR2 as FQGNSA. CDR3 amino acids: CASSPPGNTIYF. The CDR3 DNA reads TGTGCCAGCAGCCCCCCAGGAAACACCATATATTTT. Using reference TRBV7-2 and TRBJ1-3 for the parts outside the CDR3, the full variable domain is GAGVSQSPSNKVTEKGKDVELRCDPISGHTALYWYRQSLGQGLEFLIYFQGNSAPDKSGLPSDRFSAERTGGSVSTLTIQRTQQEDSAVYLCASSPPGNTIYFGEGSWLTVV.

CDR3 sequence reads: CASSVGGGYNEQFF. Written as DNA, the CDR3 is TGTGCCAGTAGTGTCGGGGGGGGATACAATGAGCAGTTCTTC. This chain uses TRBV19 with TRBJ2-1, with TRBD2 matching 8 bases. CDR3 length equals 14 residues. Trimming at V came to 5 bases and at J to 4 bases, leaving 4 bases not matched to a gene. CDR1 and CDR2 (germline): LNHDA, SQIVND (reference sequence).

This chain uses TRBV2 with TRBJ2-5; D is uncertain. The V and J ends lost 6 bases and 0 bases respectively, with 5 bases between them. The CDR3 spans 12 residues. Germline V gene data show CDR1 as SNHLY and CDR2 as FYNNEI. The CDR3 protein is CASRRDQETQYF. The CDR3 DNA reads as TGTGCCAGCAGAAGGGACCAAGAGACCCAGTACTTC.

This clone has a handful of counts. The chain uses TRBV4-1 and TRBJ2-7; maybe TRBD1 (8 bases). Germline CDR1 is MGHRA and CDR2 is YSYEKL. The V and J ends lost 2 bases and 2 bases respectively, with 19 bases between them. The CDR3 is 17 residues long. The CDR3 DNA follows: TGCGCCAGCAGCCAAAATACCCGGACAGGGACTACCTACGAGCAGTACTTC. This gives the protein CASSQNTRTGTTYEQYF.

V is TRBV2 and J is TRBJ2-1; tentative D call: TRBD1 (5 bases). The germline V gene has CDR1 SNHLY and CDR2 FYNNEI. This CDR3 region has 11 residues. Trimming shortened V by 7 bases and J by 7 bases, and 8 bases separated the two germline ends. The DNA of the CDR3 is TGTGCCAGCACAGGGTCTAATGAGCAGTTCTTC. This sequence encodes CASTGSNEQFF.

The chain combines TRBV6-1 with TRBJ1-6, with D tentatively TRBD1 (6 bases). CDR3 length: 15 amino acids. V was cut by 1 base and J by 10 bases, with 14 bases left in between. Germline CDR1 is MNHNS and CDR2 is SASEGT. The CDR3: CASSEGTGLYSPLHF. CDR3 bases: TGTGCCAGCAGTGAAGGTACAGGGCTTTACTCACCCCTCCACTTT.

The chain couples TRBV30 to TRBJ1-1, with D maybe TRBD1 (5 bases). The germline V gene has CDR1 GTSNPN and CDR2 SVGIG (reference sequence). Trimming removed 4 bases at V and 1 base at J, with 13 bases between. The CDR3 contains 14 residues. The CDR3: CAWTQGRWNTEAFF. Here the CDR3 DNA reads TGTGCCTGGACCCAGGGCAGATGGAACACTGAAGCTTTCTTT.

The CDR3 protein is CSVDGIQGSTGKEQYF. The CDR3 DNA sequence: TGCAGCGTTGATGGGATACAGGGTTCCACCGGTAAGGAGCAGTACTTC. The genes are TRBV29-1 and TRBJ2-7; the D gene is possibly TRBD1 (6 bases). Germline V lookup: CDR1 SQVTM, CDR2 ANQGSEA. Deletions cut 3 bases from V and 7 bases from J, with 25 bases between. The CDR3 has 16 residues.

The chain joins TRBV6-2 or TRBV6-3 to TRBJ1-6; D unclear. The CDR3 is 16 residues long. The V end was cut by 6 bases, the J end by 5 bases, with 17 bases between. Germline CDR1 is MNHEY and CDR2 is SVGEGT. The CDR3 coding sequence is TGTGCCAGCAGCCCTCTTCGAGGGAGAAATAATTCACCCCTCCACTTT. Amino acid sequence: CASSPLRGRNNSPLHF.